The 20 T cell receptor beta chains given below trace back to one sample, sequenced in a study of Ad26.COV2.S vaccination and SARS-CoV-2 variants. Treatment described: around 19 received Ad26.COV2.S at low or high dose, single or two shots; about five received placebo; per-sample allocation not given. Specimen acquisition occurred on day 63 following the initial vaccine or placebo injection. Profiling relied on immunoSEQ multiplex PCR, and the TCRdb table lists in-frame clones only, not all of them. Here the sample spans more than 300,000 clones, 85% to 90% being singletons. The material sequenced was peripheral blood, taken in a trial of Ad26.COV2.S vaccine versus placebo. These receptors were taken from a person aged 18 to 65 who received the Ad26.COV2.S COVID-19 vaccine or a placebo.

J is TRBJ2-3 and V is TRBV7-2; 16 nucleotides match TRBD2. The CDR3 totals 17 residues. V dropped 3 bases and J dropped 2; count of bases not matched to a gene: 2. Germline lookup yields CDR1 SGHTA and CDR2 FQGNSA. The CDR3 sequence is CASSFGTSGGATDTQYF. As DNA, the CDR3 is TGTGCCAGCAGCTTCGGGACTAGCGGGGGGGCCACAGATACGCAGTATTTT.

The genes are TRBV7-6 and TRBJ2-3; D ambiguous. Trimming removed 5 bases from V and 0 bases from J, with 9 bases in between. The length of the CDR3 is 14 residues. CDR1 and CDR2 from the germline V gene are SGHVS and FNYEAQ. The CDR3 sequence is CASSVLSSTDTQYF. CDR3 in DNA: TGTGCCAGCAGCGTTCTTTCTAGCACAGATACGCAGTATTTT.

This chain joins TRBV6-2 or TRBV6-3 and TRBJ1-1, with D hard to call. V was trimmed by 2 bases and J by 4 bases, leaving 5 bases between them. The germline V gene encodes CDR1 MNHEY and CDR2 SVGEGT. The CDR3 runs to 12 residues. The CDR3 sequence: CASSYGRTEAFF. Here the CDR3 DNA reads TGTGCCAGCAGTTACGGACGCACTGAAGCTTTCTTT.

This chain links TRBV4-2 with TRBJ2-3; D unresolved. Trimming took 4 bases from V and 0 from J, leaving 5 bases between them. The CDR3 is 13 residues long. Germline CDR1 is LGHNA and CDR2 is YNFKEQ. The CDR3 DNA sequence: TGTGCCAGCAGCCGTTGGAGCACAGATACGCAGTATTTT. The encoded protein is CASSRWSTDTQYF.

This clone has only a few counts. This sequence joins TRBV11-1 and TRBJ1-2; 8 bases align to TRBD1. The CDR3 contains 13 residues. Losses at the gene ends were 5 bases for V and 6 bases for J; bases not matched to a gene: 5. Germline CDR1 reads SGHAT; CDR2 reads FQDESV (reference sequence). The CDR3 loop reads CASSPRTGHGYTF. CDR3 nucleotide sequence: TGTGCCAGCAGCCCGCGGACAGGGCATGGCTACACCTTC.

The chain joins TRBV27 to TRBJ1-1; D gene ambiguous. Trimming removed 5 bases from V and 0 bases from J, with 10 bases in between. Germline lookup yields CDR1 MNHEY and CDR2 SMNVEV (reference sequence). The CDR3 contains 14 residues. CDR3 DNA sequence: TGTGCCAGCAGTGATCCGGGCTTGAACACTGAAGCTTTCTTT. Its translation: CASSDPGLNTEAFF.

This clone has a single count. The J gene is TRBJ1-5, the V gene TRBV7-8; no reliable D call. This CDR3 comprises 14 residues. CDR1 and CDR2 (germline): SGHVS, FQNEAQ. Deletions cut 1 base from V and 3 bases from J, with 7 bases between. CDR3 bases: TGTGCCAGCAGCTTAGGGACCCACAATCAGCCCCAGCATTTT. Encoded protein: CASSLGTHNQPQHF.

The V gene is TRBV7-3, the J gene TRBJ1-1; 9 bases map to TRBD1. There are 14 residues in the CDR3. V shed 4 bases, J shed 1 base, and the junction held 1 base outside the gene matches. Looked up from germline, CDR1 is SGHTA and CDR2 is FQGTGA. The CDR3 DNA follows: TGTGCCAGCAGCTCGACAGGGGGGAACACTGAAGCTTTCTTT. Protein product: CASSSTGGNTEAFF.

This sequence joins TRBV10-3 and TRBJ1-4; TRBD1 aligns across 7 bases. The CDR3 totals 13 residues. The trim removed 6 bases at V and 5 bases at J, leaving 3 bases unmatched. Germline CDR1 and CDR2: ENHRY and SYGVKD. The CDR3: CAIRGTENEKLFF. For the CDR3, the DNA is TGTGCCATCAGAGGGACAGAAAATGAAAAACTGTTTTTT.

This chain uses TRBV19 with TRBJ2-1; 8 nucleotides match TRBD2. V was pared by 4 bases and J by 0 bases, with 5 bases of the junction left unmatched. Per the germline V gene, CDR1 is LNHDA and CDR2 is SQIVND (reference sequence). This CDR3 has 16 amino acids. Written as DNA, the CDR3 is TGTGCCAGTAGTAGGGATGGACTAGCCTCCTACAATGAGCAGTTCTTC. It specifies CASSRDGLASYNEQFF.

V gene TRBV27 combines with J gene TRBJ1-5, with D hard to call. The CDR3 runs to 15 residues. Germline values: CDR1 MNHEY, CDR2 SMNVEV (reference sequence). The V gene lost 2 bases and the J gene lost 6 bases, with 14 bases spanning the gap. CDR3 DNA sequence: TGTGCCAGCAGTTTAGTAGGGCTGGGAGGTCAGCCCCAGCATTTT. Translated: CASSLVGLGGQPQHF.

This chain connects TRBV7-2 to TRBJ2-2; 8 bases align to TRBD2. This CDR3 comprises 16 residues. The trim removed 5 bases at V and 4 bases at J, leaving 9 bases unmatched. The germline V gene has CDR1 SGHTA and CDR2 FQGNSA. The CDR3 DNA is TGTGCCAGCAGCCTCAGCGGGAGAGGCGGCACCGGGGAGCTGTTTTTT. This sequence encodes CASSLSGRGGTGELFF.

This sequence joins TRBV6-5 and TRBJ2-7, with 7 bases lining up with TRBD1. The CDR3 contains 13 residues. Germline V gene data show CDR1 as MNHEY and CDR2 as SVGAGI. V was pared by 7 bases and J by 3 bases, with 6 bases of the junction left unmatched. As DNA, the CDR3 is TGTGCCAGCACTCGACAGGGAGTCTACGAGCAGTACTTC. Amino acids: CASTRQGVYEQYF.

The V gene is TRBV9, the J gene TRBJ1-1; D is unclear. The CDR3 has 14 residues. Germline CDR1 and CDR2: SGDLS and YYNGEE. V was shortened by 2 bases and J by 1 base, with 9 bases between the two germline ends. The CDR3 region is CASSVSSANTEAFF. The CDR3 region has the DNA TGTGCCAGCAGCGTTAGTTCTGCGAACACTGAAGCTTTCTTT.

The rearrangement joins TRBV19 to TRBJ1-1, with D uncertain. Germline V lookup: CDR1 LNHDA, CDR2 SQIVND (reference sequence). Deletions cut 2 bases from V and 6 bases from J, with 10 bases between. The CDR3 spans 13 residues. The DNA for the CDR3 is TGTGCCAGTAGTATAAAGAGAGGGTCTGAAGCTTTCTTT. This gives the protein CASSIKRGSEAFF.

The gene calls are TRBV5-1 and TRBJ2-1; D possibly uses TRBD1 or TRBD2 (6 bases each). Germline V CDR1 and CDR2: SGHRS, YFSETQ. V was pared by 0 bases and J by 2 bases, with 21 bases between. The CDR3 extends over 19 amino acids. CDR3 nucleotides: TGCGCCAGCAGCTTGGTTTGGGGGGACATCGTGGGCGCCTACAATGAGCAGTTCTTC. Translating it yields CASSLVWGDIVGAYNEQFF. Drawing the rest from reference TRBV5-1 and TRBJ2-1, the complete variable domain is KAGVTQTPRYLIKTRGQQVTLSCSPISGHRSVSWYQQTPGQGLQFLFEYFSETQRNKGNFPGRFSGRQFSNSRSEMNVSTLELGDSALYLCASSLVWGDIVGAYNEQFFGPGTRLTVL.

The chain uses TRBV3-1 (or the pseudogene TRBV3-2) and TRBJ2-2, with TRBD1 matching 9 bases. V lost 4 bases, J lost 7 bases, and 7 bases stayed unmatched. Germline V gene data show CDR1 as LGHDT and CDR2 as YNNKEL (reference sequence). The CDR3 is 15 residues long. The CDR3 DNA sequence: TGTGCCAGCAGCCTACCGACAGGGGGACTCGGGGAGCTGTTTTTT. Residues: CASSLPTGGLGELFF.

This clone has more than one count but fewer than ten. The rearrangement joins TRBV28 to TRBJ1-5; tentative D call: TRBD1 (5 bases). Trimming stripped 1 base from V and 3 bases from J, with 10 bases between. The CDR3 sequence is 15 residues long. Germline V CDR1 and CDR2: MDHEN, SYDVKM. For the CDR3, the DNA is TGTGCCAGCAGTTTATCCACAGGTAACAATCAGCCCCAGCATTTT. Translated, it gives CASSLSTGNNQPQHF.

V usage is TRBV7-9 and J usage is TRBJ1-5; no clear D. Trimming took off 1 base at V and 3 bases at J, with 4 bases between the two ends. Germline CDR1 SEHNR, CDR2 FQNEAQ (reference sequence). There are 13 residues in the CDR3. The CDR3 DNA is TGTGCCAGCAGCTTAGGGGACAATCAGCCCCAGCATTTT. The encoded protein is CASSLGDNQPQHF.

CDR3 sequence reads: CAIRDTDRANTGELFF. CDR3 nucleotides: TGTGCCATCAGGGATACGGACAGGGCGAACACCGGGGAGCTGTTTTTT. The J gene is TRBJ2-2, the V gene TRBV10-3, with 8 bases that match TRBD1. Germline V gene lookup returns CDR1 ENHRY and CDR2 SYGVKD. The CDR3 runs to 16 residues. The J segment lost 0 bases and the V segment lost 6 bases, leaving 6 bases of the junction unmatched.